The 7 T cell receptor beta chains reported below all come from one sample, sequenced in a study of regulatory T cells in long-lasting Graves disease. Arm-PCR with iRepertoire HTBI primers amplified the CDR3 regions for these TCR beta libraries. MiXCR, run by TCRdb on the multiplex PCR reads, gives a single entry per CDR3 protein. The sample records some 450,000 distinct CDR3 sequences, roughly 15% being singletons. Time point indicated: newly diagnosed GD, antithyroid drugs for less than 3 months. PBMCs were the source of the RNA used for TCR sequencing. This same sample was also part of a study on T cells in Graves' hyperthyroidism and ophthalmopathy.

Sequenced here: peripheral blood mononuclear cells (PBMCs), sampled at new diagnosis, from a patient treated with antithyroid drugs. The receptors stem from a woman in her twenties or thirties with Graves disease.

In this sample, this clonotype turned up many times. This rearrangement joins TRBV2 to TRBJ1-1, with D tentatively TRBD1 (5 bases). The CDR3 is made up of 13 amino acids. CDR1 SNHLY and CDR2 FYNNEI come from the germline V gene. V shed 6 bases and J shed 1 base, with 9 bases lying between them. The CDR3 DNA sequence: TGTGCCAGCAGGCCGCAGGGGAACACTGAAGCTTTCTTT. This gives the protein CASRPQGNTEAFF.

Details on this clonotype: Possible read error: a much larger clone is one base away. The V call is TRBV12-3 or TRBV12-4, the J call TRBJ2-1; maybe TRBD2 (6 bases). The CDR3 has 15 residues. Trimming took 3 bases from V and 2 from J, leaving 11 bases between them. The CDR3 DNA reads as TGTGCCAGCAGTTTGGCGGGGTACCCCTACAATGAGCAGTTCTTC. Protein: CASSLAGYPYNEQFF.

This clonotype was seen more than once but under ten times. The chain recombines TRBV12-3 or TRBV12-4 with TRBJ2-7, with 12 nucleotides matching TRBD2. Trimming cost V 6 bases and J 5 bases; bases outside gene matches: 5. There are 14 residues in the CDR3. CDR3 protein: CASSPSGRAHEQYF. The CDR3 nucleotides are TGTGCCAGCAGCCCTAGCGGGAGGGCGCACGAGCAGTACTTC.

This clonotype was counted at least ten times. V is TRBV18 and J is TRBJ2-7, with TRBD2 matching over 11 bases. The V segment lost 3 bases and the J segment 4 bases; nucleotides outside the gene matches: 2. The CDR3 runs to 14 residues. The germline V gene has CDR1 KGHSH and CDR2 LQKENI. CDR3 in amino acids: CASSPTSGKYEQYF. The CDR3 region has the DNA TGTGCCAGCTCACCGACTAGCGGGAAGTACGAGCAGTACTTC. Full variable domain (outside the CDR3, taken from reference TRBV18 and TRBJ2-7): NAGVMQNPRHLVRRRGQEARLRCSPMKGHSHVYWYRQLPEEGLKFMVYLQKENIIDESGMPKERFSAEFPKEGPSILRIQQVVRGDSAAYFCASSPTSGKYEQYFGPGTRLTVT.

The table lists this clonotype with many counts. The rearrangement joins TRBV9 to TRBJ2-7; D is perhaps TRBD1 or TRBD2 (5 bases each). Trimming took 2 bases from V and 2 from J, leaving 11 bases between them. Germline V gives CDR1 SGDLS, CDR2 YYNGEE. The CDR3 loop spans 14 amino acids. CDR3 coding DNA: TGTGCCAGCAGCGTTAGGGACGGGACCTACGAGCAGTACTTC. Its protein product is CASSVRDGTYEQYF.

The sample holds many counts of this clonotype. The CDR3 DNA sequence: TGTGCCAGCAGTAAGGGACTAGTGGGTACTTGGGAGACCCAGTACTTC. Translated: CASSKGLVGTWETQYF. V gene TRBV6-1 combines with J gene TRBJ2-5, with 8 positions matching TRBD2. Germline-derived CDR1 and CDR2 are MNHNS and SASEGT. The CDR3 has 16 amino acids. V was clipped by 5 bases and J by 5 bases; unmatched bases: 13.

This clonotype has only a few counts. The chain employs TRBV29-1 and TRBJ2-1; 9 nucleotides match TRBD2. V trimming: 4 bases; J trimming: 2 bases; junction bases outside the gene matches: 3. The CDR3 sequence is 14 residues long. Germline assignment: CDR1 SQVTM and CDR2 ANQGSEA. CDR3 sequence: CSVALAGAYNEQFF. The CDR3 bases are TGCAGCGTTGCGTTAGCGGGAGCCTACAATGAGCAGTTCTTC.